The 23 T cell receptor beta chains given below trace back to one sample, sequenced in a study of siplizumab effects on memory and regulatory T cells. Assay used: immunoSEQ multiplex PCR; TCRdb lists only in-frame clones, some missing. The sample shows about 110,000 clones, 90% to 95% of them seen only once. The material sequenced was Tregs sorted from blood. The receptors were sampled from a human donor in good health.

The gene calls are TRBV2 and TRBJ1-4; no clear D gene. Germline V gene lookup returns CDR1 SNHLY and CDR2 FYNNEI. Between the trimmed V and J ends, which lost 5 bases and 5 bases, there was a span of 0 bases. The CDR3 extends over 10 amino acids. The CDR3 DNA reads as TGTGCCAGCAGTAATGAAAAACTGTTTTTT. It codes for CASSNEKLFF.

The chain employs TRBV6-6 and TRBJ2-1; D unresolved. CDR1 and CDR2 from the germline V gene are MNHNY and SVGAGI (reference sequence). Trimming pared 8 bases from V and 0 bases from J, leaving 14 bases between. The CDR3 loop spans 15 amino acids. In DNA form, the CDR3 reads TGTGCCAGCGAAACGCCCAAGCTCTCCTACAATGAGCAGTTCTTC. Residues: CASETPKLSYNEQFF.

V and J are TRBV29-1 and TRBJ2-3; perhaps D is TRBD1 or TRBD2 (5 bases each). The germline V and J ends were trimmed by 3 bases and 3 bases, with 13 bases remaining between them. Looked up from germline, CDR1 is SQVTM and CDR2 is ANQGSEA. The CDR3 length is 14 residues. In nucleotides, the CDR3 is TGCAGCGTTGAGGGGGTTGGTTTAACAGATACGCAGTATTTT. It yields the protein CSVEGVGLTDTQYF.

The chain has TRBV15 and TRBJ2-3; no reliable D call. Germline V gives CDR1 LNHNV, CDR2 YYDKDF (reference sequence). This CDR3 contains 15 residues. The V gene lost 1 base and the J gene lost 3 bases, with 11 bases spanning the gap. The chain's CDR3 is CATSRAAVSTDTQYF. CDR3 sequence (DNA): TGTGCCACCAGCAGAGCGGCAGTCTCAACAGATACGCAGTATTTT.

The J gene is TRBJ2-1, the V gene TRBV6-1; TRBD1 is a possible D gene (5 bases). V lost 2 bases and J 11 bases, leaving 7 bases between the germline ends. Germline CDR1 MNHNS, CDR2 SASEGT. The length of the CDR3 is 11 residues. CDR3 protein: CASSEQGKQFF. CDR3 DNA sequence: TGTGCCAGCAGTGAACAGGGTAAGCAGTTCTTC.

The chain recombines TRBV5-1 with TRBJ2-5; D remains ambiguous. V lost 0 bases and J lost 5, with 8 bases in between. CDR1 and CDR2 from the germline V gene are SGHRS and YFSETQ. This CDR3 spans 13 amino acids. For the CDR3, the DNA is TGCGCCAGCAGCTTGGTCGTTACGGAGACCCAGTACTTC. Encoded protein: CASSLVVTETQYF.

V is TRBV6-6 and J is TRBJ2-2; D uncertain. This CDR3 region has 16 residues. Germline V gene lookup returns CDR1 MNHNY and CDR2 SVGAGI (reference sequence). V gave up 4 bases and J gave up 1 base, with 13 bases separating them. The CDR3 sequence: CASSWGRTLNTGELFF. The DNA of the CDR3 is TGTGCCAGCAGTTGGGGTAGGACCCTGAACACCGGGGAGCTGTTTTTT.

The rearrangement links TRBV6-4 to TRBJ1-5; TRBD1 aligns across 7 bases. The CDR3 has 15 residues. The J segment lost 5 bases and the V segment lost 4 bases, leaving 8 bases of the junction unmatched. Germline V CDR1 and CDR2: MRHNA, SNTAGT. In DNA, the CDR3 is TGTGCCAGCAGTGGCCGGGACAGCGATGATCAGCCCCAGCATTTT. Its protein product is CASSGRDSDDQPQHF.

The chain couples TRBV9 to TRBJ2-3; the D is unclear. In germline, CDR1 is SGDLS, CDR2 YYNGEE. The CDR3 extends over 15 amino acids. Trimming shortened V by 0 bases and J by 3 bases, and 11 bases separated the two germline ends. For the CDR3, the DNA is TGTGCCAGCAGCGTAGGCATACATGGGACAGATACGCAGTATTTT. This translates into CASSVGIHGTDTQYF.

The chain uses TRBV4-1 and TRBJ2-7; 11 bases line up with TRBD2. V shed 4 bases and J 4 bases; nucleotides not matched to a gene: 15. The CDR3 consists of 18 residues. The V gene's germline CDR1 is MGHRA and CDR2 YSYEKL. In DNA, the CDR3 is TGCGCCAGCAGCCGACCACTAGCGGGAGTACAATTGGGTTACGAGCAGTACTTC. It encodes CASSRPLAGVQLGYEQYF.

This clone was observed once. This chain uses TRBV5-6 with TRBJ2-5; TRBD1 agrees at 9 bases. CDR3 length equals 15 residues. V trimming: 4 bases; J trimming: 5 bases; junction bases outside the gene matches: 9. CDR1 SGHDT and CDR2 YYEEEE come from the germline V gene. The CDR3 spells CASSQGTGKRETQYF. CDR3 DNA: TGTGCCAGCAGCCAAGGGACAGGGAAGAGGGAGACCCAGTACTTC.

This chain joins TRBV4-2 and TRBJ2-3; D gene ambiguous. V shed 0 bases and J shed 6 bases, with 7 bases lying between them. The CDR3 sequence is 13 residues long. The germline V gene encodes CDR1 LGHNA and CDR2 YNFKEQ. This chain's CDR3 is CASSQEMGDTQYF. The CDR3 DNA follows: TGTGCCAGCAGCCAAGAAATGGGGGATACGCAGTATTTT.

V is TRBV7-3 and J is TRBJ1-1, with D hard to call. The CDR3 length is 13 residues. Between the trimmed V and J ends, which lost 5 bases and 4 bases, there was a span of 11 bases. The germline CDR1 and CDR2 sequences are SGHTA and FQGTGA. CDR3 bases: TGTGCCAGCAGCGTATCGGCTGGCACTGAAGCTTTCTTT. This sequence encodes CASSVSAGTEAFF.

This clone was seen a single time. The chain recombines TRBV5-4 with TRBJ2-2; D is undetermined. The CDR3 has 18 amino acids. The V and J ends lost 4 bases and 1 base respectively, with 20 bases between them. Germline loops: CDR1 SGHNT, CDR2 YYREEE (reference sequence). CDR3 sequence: CASSPQLLALRNTGELFF. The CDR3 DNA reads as TGTGCCAGCAGCCCACAACTGCTGGCCCTGCGGAACACCGGGGAGCTGTTTTTT.

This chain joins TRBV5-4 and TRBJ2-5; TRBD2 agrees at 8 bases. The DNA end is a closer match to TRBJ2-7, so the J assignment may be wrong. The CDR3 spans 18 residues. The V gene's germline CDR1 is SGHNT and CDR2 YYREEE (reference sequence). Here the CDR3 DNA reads TGTGCCAGCAGCTTGGCCGGGGGGGTAGCGGGCCTGACCTACGAGCAGTACTTC. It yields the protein CASSLAGGVAGLTYEQYF.

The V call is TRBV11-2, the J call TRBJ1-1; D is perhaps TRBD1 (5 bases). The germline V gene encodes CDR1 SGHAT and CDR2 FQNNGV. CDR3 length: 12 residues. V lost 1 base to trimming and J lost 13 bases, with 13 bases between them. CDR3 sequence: CASSLGGRDHFF. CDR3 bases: TGTGCCAGCAGCTTAGGGGGCAGGGATCATTTCTTT. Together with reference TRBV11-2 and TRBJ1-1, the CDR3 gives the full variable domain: EAGVAQSPRYKIIEKRQSVAFWCNPISGHATLYWYQQILGQGPKLLIQFQNNGVVDDSQLPKDRFSAERLKGVDSTLKIQPAKLEDSAVYLCASSLGGRDHFFGQGTRLTVV.

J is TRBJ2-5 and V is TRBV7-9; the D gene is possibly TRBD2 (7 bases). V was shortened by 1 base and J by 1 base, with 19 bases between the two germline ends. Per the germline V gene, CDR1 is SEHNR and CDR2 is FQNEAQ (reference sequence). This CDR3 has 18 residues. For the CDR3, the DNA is TGTGCCAGCAGCTTAGGTGCAGGGGCCCTAGCGGTCCAAGAGACCCAGTACTTC. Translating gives CASSLGAGALAVQETQYF.

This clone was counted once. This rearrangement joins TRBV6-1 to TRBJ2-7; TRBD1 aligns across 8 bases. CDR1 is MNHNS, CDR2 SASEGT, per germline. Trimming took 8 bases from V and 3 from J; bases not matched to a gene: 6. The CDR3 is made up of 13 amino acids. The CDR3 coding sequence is TGTGCCAGCCGCCAGGGGGCGGGCTACGAGCAGTACTTC. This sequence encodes CASRQGAGYEQYF.

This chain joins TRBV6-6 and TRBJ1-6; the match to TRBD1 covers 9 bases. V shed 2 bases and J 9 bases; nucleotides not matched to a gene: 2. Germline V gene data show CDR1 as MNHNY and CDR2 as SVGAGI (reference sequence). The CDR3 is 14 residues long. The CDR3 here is CASSYGTGSSPLHF. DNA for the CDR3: TGTGCCAGCAGTTACGGGACAGGGAGTTCACCCCTCCACTTT.

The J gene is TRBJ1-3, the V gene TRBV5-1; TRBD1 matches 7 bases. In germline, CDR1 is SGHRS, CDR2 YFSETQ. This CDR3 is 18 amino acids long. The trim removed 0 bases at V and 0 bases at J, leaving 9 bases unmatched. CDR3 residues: CASSLGTGGGLSGNTIYF. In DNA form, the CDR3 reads TGCGCCAGCAGCTTGGGGACAGGTGGAGGACTCTCTGGAAACACCATATATTTT.

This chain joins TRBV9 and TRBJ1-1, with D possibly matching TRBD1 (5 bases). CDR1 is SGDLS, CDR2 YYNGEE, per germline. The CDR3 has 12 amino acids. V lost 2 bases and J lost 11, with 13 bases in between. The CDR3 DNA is TGTGCCAGCAGCGTTCTCAGGGCGGGGGCTTTCTTT. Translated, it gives CASSVLRAGAFF.

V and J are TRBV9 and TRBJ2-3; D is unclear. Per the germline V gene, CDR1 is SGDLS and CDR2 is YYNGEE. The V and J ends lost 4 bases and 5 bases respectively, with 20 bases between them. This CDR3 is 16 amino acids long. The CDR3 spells CASSQQRNGLGDTQYF. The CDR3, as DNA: TGTGCCAGCAGCCAACAAAGAAACGGGCTGGGAGATACGCAGTATTTT.

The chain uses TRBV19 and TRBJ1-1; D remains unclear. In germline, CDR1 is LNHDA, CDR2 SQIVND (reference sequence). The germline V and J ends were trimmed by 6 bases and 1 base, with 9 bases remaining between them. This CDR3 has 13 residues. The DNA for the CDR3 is TGTGCCAGTAGGAAGACAAGGAACACTGAAGCTTTCTTT. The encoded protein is CASRKTRNTEAFF.